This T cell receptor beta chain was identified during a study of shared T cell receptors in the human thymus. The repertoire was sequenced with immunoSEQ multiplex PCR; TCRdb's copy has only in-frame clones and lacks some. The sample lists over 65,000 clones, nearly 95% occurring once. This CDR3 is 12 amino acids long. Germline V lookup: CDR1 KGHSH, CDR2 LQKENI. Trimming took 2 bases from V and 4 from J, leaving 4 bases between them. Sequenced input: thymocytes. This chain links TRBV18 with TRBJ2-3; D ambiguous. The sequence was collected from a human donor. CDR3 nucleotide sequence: TGTGCCAGCTCACCAATATCAGATACGCAGTATTTT. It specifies CASSPISDTQYF.